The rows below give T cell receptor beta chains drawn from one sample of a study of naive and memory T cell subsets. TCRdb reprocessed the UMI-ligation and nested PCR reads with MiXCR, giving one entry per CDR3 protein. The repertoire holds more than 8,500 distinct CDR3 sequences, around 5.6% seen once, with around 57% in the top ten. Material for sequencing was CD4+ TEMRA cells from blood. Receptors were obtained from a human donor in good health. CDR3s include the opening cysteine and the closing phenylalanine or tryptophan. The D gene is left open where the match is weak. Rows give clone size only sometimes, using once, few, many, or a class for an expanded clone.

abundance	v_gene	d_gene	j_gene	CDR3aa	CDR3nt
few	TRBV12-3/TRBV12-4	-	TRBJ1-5	CASTSQVGSNQPQHF	TGTGCCAGCACCTCTCAAGTTGGTAGCAATCAGCCCCAGCATTTT
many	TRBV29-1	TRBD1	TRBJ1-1	CSVETPTGMEAFF	TGCAGCGTTGAAACCCCGACAGGGATGGAAGCTTTCTTT
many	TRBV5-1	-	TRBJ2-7	CASSLAVQLSYEQYF	TGCGCCAGCAGCTTGGCCGTGCAGCTTTCTTACGAGCAGTACTTC
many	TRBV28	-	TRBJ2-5	CASSPNDILETQYF	TGTGCCAGCAGCCCAAACGACATTTTGGAGACCCAGTACTTC
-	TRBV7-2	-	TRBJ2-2	CASSFSLWGDTGELFF	TGTGCCAGCAGCTTTAGCTTGTGGGGGGACACCGGGGAGCTGTTTTTT
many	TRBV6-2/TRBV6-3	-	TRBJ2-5	CASSQSGTQYF	TGTGCCAGCAGTCAATCGGGGACCCAGTACTTC
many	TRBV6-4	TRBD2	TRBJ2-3	CASSRLAGVSDTQYF	TGTGCCAGCAGTCGACTAGCGGGCGTTTCAGATACGCAGTATTTT
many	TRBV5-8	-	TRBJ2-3	CASSYRGSGTQYF	TGTGCCAGCAGCTACCGGGGCTCCGGTACGCAGTATTTT
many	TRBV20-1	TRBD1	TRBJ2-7	CSARDRTGQLLEQYF	TGCAGTGCTAGAGATCGGACGGGACAGCTTCTCGAGCAGTACTTC
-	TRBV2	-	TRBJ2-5	CASSAQVQETQYF	TGTGCCAGCAGCGCACAGGTTCAAGAGACCCAGTACTTC
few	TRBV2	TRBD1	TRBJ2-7	CASIRDRGNEQYF	TGTGCCAGCATTCGTGACAGGGGTAACGAGCAGTACTTC
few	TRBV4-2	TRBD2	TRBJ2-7	CASSQPTLTSGRMSEQYF	TGTGCCAGCAGCCAACCGACCCTTACTAGCGGGAGAATGAGTGAGCAGTACTTC
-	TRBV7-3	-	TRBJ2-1	CASSLTALDRQQFF	TGTGCCAGCAGCTTAACGGCGCTGGACCGTCAGCAGTTCTTC
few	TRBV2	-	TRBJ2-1	CASKGLNNEQFF	TGTGCCAGCAAGGGGCTTAACAATGAGCAGTTCTTC
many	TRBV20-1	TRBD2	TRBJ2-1	CSARGGSGGSYNEQFF	TGCAGTGCTAGAGGGGGTAGCGGGGGATCCTACAATGAGCAGTTCTTC
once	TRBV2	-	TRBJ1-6	CASSEENSGPLHF	TGTGCCAGCAGTGAAGAGAACAGTGGCCCCCTCCACTTT
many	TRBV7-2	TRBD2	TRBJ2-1	CASSSPGLAGGANEQFF	TGTGCCAGCAGCTCCCCGGGACTAGCGGGAGGCGCCAATGAGCAGTTCTTC
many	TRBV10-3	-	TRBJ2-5	CAISERGQETQYF	TGTGCCATCAGTGAACGGGGGCAAGAGACCCAGTACTTC
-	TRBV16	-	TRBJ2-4	CASILVGEKNIQYF	TGTGCCAGCATCCTAGTAGGGGAGAAAAACATTCAGTACTTC
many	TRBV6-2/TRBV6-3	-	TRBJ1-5	CASSQKDRRNQPQHF	TGTGCCAGCAGCCAAAAAGACAGACGCAATCAGCCCCAGCATTTT
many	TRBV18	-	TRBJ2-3	CASPPRGSRTDTQYF	TGTGCCAGCCCCCCCCGGGGGTCCCGCACAGATACGCAGTATTTT
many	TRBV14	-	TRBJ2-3	CASSQRGRGTDTQYF	TGTGCCAGCAGCCAAAGGGGCAGGGGCACAGATACGCAGTATTTT
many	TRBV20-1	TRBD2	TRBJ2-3	CSAIRLALSTDTQYF	TGCAGTGCTATAAGACTAGCCCTGAGCACAGATACGCAGTATTTT
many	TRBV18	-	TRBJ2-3	CASSPPPGYTQYF	TGTGCCAGCTCACCCCCTCCGGGATATACGCAGTATTTT
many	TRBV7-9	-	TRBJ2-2	CASSPGLNTGELFF	TGTGCCAGCAGCCCGGGCCTTAACACCGGGGAGCTGTTTTTT
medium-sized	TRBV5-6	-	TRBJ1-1	CASSSFGRGEAFF	TGTGCCAGCAGCTCCTTTGGGAGGGGGGAAGCTTTCTTT
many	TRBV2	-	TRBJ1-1	CASSAPGFNPYLNTEAFF	TGTGCCAGCAGTGCCCCCGGGTTCAACCCCTATTTGAACACTGAAGCTTTCTTT
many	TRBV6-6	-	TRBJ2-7	CASSYEAVGYEQYF	TGTGCCAGCAGTTACGAAGCGGTCGGCTACGAGCAGTACTTC
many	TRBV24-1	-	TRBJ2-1	CATSPSRTRISYNEQFF	TGTGCCACCAGTCCTTCCCGGACGCGTATCTCCTACAATGAGCAGTTCTTC
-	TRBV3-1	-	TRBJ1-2	CASSQVRTYGYTF	TGTGCCAGCAGCCAAGTACGGACATATGGCTACACCTTC
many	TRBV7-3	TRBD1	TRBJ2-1	CASSRSPGTASYNEQFF	TGTGCCAGCAGCCGATCCCCCGGGACAGCTTCCTACAATGAGCAGTTCTTC
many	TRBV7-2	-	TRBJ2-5	CASSLPAAGKTQYF	TGTGCCAGCAGCTTACCAGCGGCGGGAAAGACCCAGTACTTC
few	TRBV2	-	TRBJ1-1	CASLLFTEAFF	TGTGCCAGCCTGCTCTTTACTGAAGCTTTCTTT
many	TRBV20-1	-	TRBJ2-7	CSARDGGRTYEQYF	TGCAGTGCTAGAGACGGAGGGAGAACCTACGAGCAGTACTTC
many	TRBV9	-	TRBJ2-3	CASSVQGGTDTQYF	TGTGCCAGCAGCGTACAAGGGGGCACAGATACGCAGTATTTT
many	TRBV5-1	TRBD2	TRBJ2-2	CASSPGLAGGYTGELFF	TGCGCCAGCAGCCCAGGACTAGCGGGGGGATACACCGGGGAGCTGTTTTTT
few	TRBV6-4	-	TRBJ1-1	CASSDSTAAQEAFF	TGTGCCAGCAGTGACTCGACGGCAGCCCAAGAAGCTTTCTTT
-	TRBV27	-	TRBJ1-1	CASSSTANTEAFF	TGTGCCAGCAGTTCAACAGCGAACACTGAAGCTTTCTTT
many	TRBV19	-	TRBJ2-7	CASSSRDGFYEQYF	TGTGCCAGTAGTTCAAGGGACGGATTCTACGAGCAGTACTTC
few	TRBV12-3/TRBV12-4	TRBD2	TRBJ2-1	CASTRTSGYNEQFF	TGTGCCAGCACCCGGACTAGCGGGTACAATGAGCAGTTCTTC